Listed below are T cell receptor beta chains from one sample, sequenced in a study of cytomegalovirus exposure and HLA in healthy donors. Assay: immunoSEQ multiplex PCR; the TCRdb copy retains only in-frame clones and omits some. The repertoire holds some 250,000 clones, with 82% as singletons. Material for sequencing was PBMCs. Every receptor here comes from a woman aged 35 to 49 in good health and CMV-seropositive. Each CDR3 is given with its conserved first and last residue. A D gene is named only where the DNA matches it firmly. A clone size is listed for some rows: how often the clone was seen (once, few, many), or a class if it is expanded.

J gene: TRBJ1-2
D gene: TRBD1
clone size: NA
V gene: TRBV4-1
CDR3 protein: CASSQAGGRGYTF
CDR3 DNA: TGCGCCAGCAGCCAAGCAGGGGGTCGCGGCTACACCTTC

J gene: TRBJ1-1
D gene: TRBD1
clone size: few
V gene: TRBV7-9
CDR3 protein: CASSPSGQGRNTEAFF
CDR3 DNA: TGTGCCAGCAGCCCCTCGGGACAGGGGAGGAACACTGAAGCTTTCTTT

J gene: TRBJ1-2
D gene: TRBD1
clone size: NA
V gene: TRBV10-3
CDR3 protein: CAISVNRGQDGYTF
CDR3 DNA: TGTGCCATCAGTGTGAACAGGGGGCAGGACGGCTACACCTTC

J gene: TRBJ1-5
D gene: NA
clone size: few
V gene: TRBV19
CDR3 protein: CASSILLGDGNQPQHF
CDR3 DNA: TGTGCCAGTAGTATCCTCCTGGGAGATGGCAATCAGCCCCAGCATTTT

J gene: TRBJ2-7
D gene: TRBD2
clone size: NA
V gene: TRBV4-3
CDR3 protein: CASSPGLRGLGEQYF
CDR3 DNA: TGCGCCAGCAGCCCCGGACTGCGGGGGTTAGGGGAGCAGTACTTC

J gene: TRBJ1-2
D gene: NA
clone size: NA
V gene: TRBV6-5
CDR3 protein: CASRPTDGVNYGYTF
CDR3 DNA: TGTGCCAGCAGACCTACCGACGGGGTTAACTATGGCTACACCTTC

J gene: TRBJ2-1
D gene: NA
clone size: NA
V gene: TRBV30
CDR3 protein: CAWSVLTSNEQFF
CDR3 DNA: TGTGCCTGGAGTGTATTAACGAGCAATGAGCAGTTCTTC

J gene: TRBJ2-7
D gene: TRBD1
clone size: NA
V gene: TRBV5-8
CDR3 protein: CASSLAGQGVTYEQYF
CDR3 DNA: TGTGCCAGCAGCTTGGCGGGGCAGGGGGTCACCTACGAGCAGTACTTC

J gene: TRBJ2-7
D gene: NA
clone size: few
V gene: TRBV15
CDR3 protein: CATSRGRGSYEQYF
CDR3 DNA: TGTGCCACCAGCAGAGGGCGGGGATCCTACGAGCAGTACTTC

J gene: TRBJ2-1
D gene: TRBD2
clone size: NA
V gene: TRBV25-1
CDR3 protein: CASSESGLVAGDYNEQFF
CDR3 DNA: TGTGCCAGCAGTGAATCAGGTTTAGTTGCGGGGGACTACAATGAGCAGTTCTTC

J gene: TRBJ2-6
D gene: NA
clone size: once
V gene: TRBV2
CDR3 protein: CASRGGSGANVLTF
CDR3 DNA: TGTGCCAGCAGGGGGGGCTCTGGGGCCAACGTCCTGACTTTC

J gene: TRBJ2-4
D gene: TRBD2
clone size: few
V gene: TRBV4-1
CDR3 protein: CASSPWTSGGLGGKNIQYF
CDR3 DNA: TGCGCCAGCAGCCCTTGGACTAGCGGGGGGCTCGGGGGCAAAAACATTCAGTACTTC

J gene: TRBJ1-2
D gene: NA
clone size: NA
V gene: TRBV2
CDR3 protein: CASRGGLGAEGYGYTF
CDR3 DNA: TGTGCCAGCAGGGGGGGGCTGGGGGCCGAGGGCTATGGCTACACCTTC

J gene: TRBJ1-1
D gene: NA
clone size: NA
V gene: TRBV10-3
CDR3 protein: CANAPGQNTEAFF
CDR3 DNA: TGTGCCAACGCCCCGGGACAGAACACTGAAGCTTTCTTT

J gene: TRBJ2-3
D gene: NA
clone size: NA
V gene: TRBV9
CDR3 protein: CASSVSTGVSTDTQYF
CDR3 DNA: TGTGCCAGCAGCGTATCGACGGGAGTCAGCACAGATACGCAGTATTTT

J gene: TRBJ2-7
D gene: NA
clone size: NA
V gene: TRBV9
CDR3 protein: CASSATGLSGYEQYF
CDR3 DNA: TGTGCCAGCAGCGCTACAGGCCTCTCGGGCTACGAGCAGTACTTC

J gene: TRBJ2-5
D gene: NA
clone size: NA
V gene: TRBV11-3
CDR3 protein: CASSSSGLETQYF
CDR3 DNA: TGTGCCAGCAGCTCATCAGGGTTGGAGACCCAGTACTTC

J gene: TRBJ2-7
D gene: NA
clone size: NA
V gene: TRBV5-6
CDR3 protein: CASSLGGWTSHYEQYF
CDR3 DNA: TGTGCCAGCAGCCTGGGGGGTTGGACATCCCACTACGAGCAGTACTTC

J gene: TRBJ2-7
D gene: TRBD1
clone size: once
V gene: TRBV6-1
CDR3 protein: CASSEAGTALYEQYF
CDR3 DNA: TGTGCCAGCAGTGAAGCCGGGACAGCACTATACGAGCAGTACTTC

J gene: TRBJ2-1
D gene: TRBD2
clone size: NA
V gene: TRBV5-1
CDR3 protein: CASSSHGTSGSGEQFF
CDR3 DNA: TGCGCCAGCAGCTCACACGGGACTAGCGGGAGTGGGGAGCAGTTCTTC

J gene: TRBJ1-1
D gene: NA
clone size: few
V gene: TRBV5-1
CDR3 protein: CASSLSGRTNTEAFF
CDR3 DNA: TGCGCCAGCAGCTTGAGCGGACGGACGAACACTGAAGCTTTCTTT

J gene: TRBJ1-2
D gene: TRBD1
clone size: NA
V gene: TRBV7-9
CDR3 protein: CASSVSGTGSDGYTF
CDR3 DNA: TGTGCCAGCAGCGTATCCGGGACAGGGAGTGATGGCTACACCTTC

J gene: TRBJ2-3
D gene: TRBD1
clone size: NA
V gene: TRBV7-9
CDR3 protein: CASSLVGDRRFTDTQYF
CDR3 DNA: TGTGCCAGCAGCTTAGTAGGGGACAGAAGGTTCACAGATACGCAGTATTTT

J gene: TRBJ1-1
D gene: NA
clone size: NA
V gene: TRBV2
CDR3 protein: CASRADTEAFF
CDR3 DNA: TGTGCCAGCAGAGCGGACACTGAAGCTTTCTTT

J gene: TRBJ1-2
D gene: TRBD1
clone size: NA
V gene: TRBV13
CDR3 protein: CASSPGQGNNGYTF
CDR3 DNA: TGTGCCAGCAGCCCGGGACAGGGGAACAATGGCTACACCTTC

J gene: TRBJ2-7
D gene: TRBD1
clone size: NA
V gene: TRBV25-1
CDR3 protein: CASSELDRDEQYF
CDR3 DNA: TGTGCCAGCAGTGAGCTAGACAGGGACGAGCAGTACTTC

J gene: TRBJ2-7
D gene: TRBD2
clone size: NA
V gene: TRBV6-6
CDR3 protein: CAGRLASSYEQYF
CDR3 DNA: TGTGCCGGTAGACTAGCGTCGTCCTACGAGCAGTACTTC

J gene: TRBJ1-2
D gene: NA
clone size: NA
V gene: TRBV12-1
CDR3 protein: CASSFASGPGNYGYTF
CDR3 DNA: TGTGCCAGCAGCTTTGCATCCGGTCCAGGGAACTATGGCTACACCTTC

J gene: TRBJ1-3
D gene: NA
clone size: NA
V gene: TRBV11-2
CDR3 protein: CASSLTQGTGNTIYF
CDR3 DNA: TGTGCCAGCAGCCTCACCCAGGGGACTGGAAACACCATATATTTT

J gene: TRBJ1-3
D gene: TRBD1
clone size: NA
V gene: TRBV11-2
CDR3 protein: CASSPLDRVKGNTIYF
CDR3 DNA: TGTGCCAGCAGCCCCCTAGACAGGGTAAAAGGAAACACCATATATTTT

J gene: TRBJ1-2
D gene: NA
clone size: NA
V gene: TRBV28
CDR3 protein: CASSTPRGGTYGYTF
CDR3 DNA: TGTGCCAGCAGCACCCCCCGGGGGGGTACCTATGGCTACACCTTC

J gene: TRBJ1-3
D gene: NA
clone size: NA
V gene: TRBV27
CDR3 protein: CASSLSPDTSSGNTIYF
CDR3 DNA: TGTGCCAGCAGTTTATCGCCGGACACGAGCTCTGGAAACACCATATATTTT

J gene: TRBJ1-2
D gene: NA
clone size: NA
V gene: TRBV7-8
CDR3 protein: CASSPVSQVLTGNYGYTF
CDR3 DNA: TGTGCCAGCAGCCCGGTGAGCCAGGTCTTGACAGGAAACTATGGCTACACCTTC

J gene: TRBJ1-1
D gene: NA
clone size: NA
V gene: TRBV5-1
CDR3 protein: CASSLSPPNRFEAFF
CDR3 DNA: TGCGCCAGCAGCTTGTCCCCCCCTAACAGGTTTGAAGCTTTCTTT

J gene: TRBJ1-5
D gene: TRBD1
clone size: NA
V gene: TRBV6-6
CDR3 protein: CASSTGGSGNQPQHF
CDR3 DNA: TGTGCCAGCAGTACAGGGGGATCGGGCAATCAGCCCCAGCATTTT

J gene: TRBJ2-7
D gene: NA
clone size: NA
V gene: TRBV5-4
CDR3 protein: CASSLGTSTYEQYF
CDR3 DNA: TGTGCCAGCAGCTTAGGGACTTCTACCTACGAGCAGTACTTC

J gene: TRBJ1-4
D gene: NA
clone size: NA
V gene: TRBV6-5
CDR3 protein: CASSAGRRNEKLFF
CDR3 DNA: TGTGCCAGCAGTGCGGGACGTCGTAATGAAAAACTGTTTTTT

J gene: TRBJ1-3
D gene: NA
clone size: NA
V gene: TRBV18
CDR3 protein: CASHLSSGNTIYF
CDR3 DNA: TGTGCCAGCCATCTAAGCTCTGGAAACACCATATATTTT

J gene: TRBJ1-2
D gene: NA
clone size: once
V gene: TRBV7-9
CDR3 protein: CSSSFTGLLGGGYTF
CDR3 DNA: TGTTCCAGCAGCTTCACAGGCCTCCTGGGCGGTGGCTACACCTTC

J gene: TRBJ2-6
D gene: NA
clone size: NA
V gene: TRBV7-9
CDR3 protein: CASSLSSGQTGANVLTF
CDR3 DNA: TGTGCCAGCAGCTTGTCGTCAGGGCAAACTGGGGCCAACGTCCTGACTTTC

J gene: TRBJ2-1
D gene: TRBD1
clone size: NA
V gene: TRBV10-1
CDR3 protein: CASSESPGQGHEQFF
CDR3 DNA: TGCGCCAGCAGTGAGTCTCCGGGACAGGGCCATGAGCAGTTCTTC

J gene: TRBJ2-7
D gene: NA
clone size: once
V gene: TRBV7-7
CDR3 protein: CASSSLVGPRARAWEQYF
CDR3 DNA: TGTGCTAGCAGCTCGCTCGTAGGGCCCAGGGCCAGAGCGTGGGAGCAGTACTTC

J gene: TRBJ1-2
D gene: TRBD1
clone size: once
V gene: TRBV7-4
CDR3 protein: CASRPLYRGFYGYTF
CDR3 DNA: TGTGCCAGCAGGCCTCTATACAGGGGTTTCTATGGCTACACCTTC

J gene: TRBJ2-1
D gene: TRBD2
clone size: NA
V gene: TRBV11-3
CDR3 protein: CASSRLAVNEQFF
CDR3 DNA: TGTGCCAGCAGCCGACTAGCGGTTAATGAGCAGTTCTTC

J gene: TRBJ1-2
D gene: NA
clone size: NA
V gene: TRBV5-1
CDR3 protein: CASTPSSSNYGYTF
CDR3 DNA: TGCGCCAGCACCCCTTCGTCCTCTAACTATGGCTACACCTTC

J gene: TRBJ2-1
D gene: TRBD2
clone size: NA
V gene: TRBV7-2
CDR3 protein: CASSLGDYYNEQFF
CDR3 DNA: TGTGCCAGCAGCTTAGGGGACTATTACAATGAGCAGTTCTTC

J gene: TRBJ1-3
D gene: NA
clone size: NA
V gene: TRBV6-5
CDR3 protein: CASSYGGSSGNTIYF
CDR3 DNA: TGTGCCAGCAGTTACGGCGGCAGCTCTGGAAACACCATATATTTT

J gene: TRBJ1-1
D gene: TRBD1
clone size: NA
V gene: TRBV27
CDR3 protein: CASSTGGEAFF
CDR3 DNA: TGTGCCAGCAGTACAGGGGGTGAAGCTTTCTTT

J gene: TRBJ1-1
D gene: NA
clone size: NA
V gene: TRBV5-1
CDR3 protein: CASSLAGNTEAFF
CDR3 DNA: TGCGCCAGCAGCTTGGCAGGCAACACTGAAGCTTTCTTT

J gene: TRBJ1-1
D gene: TRBD1
clone size: NA
V gene: TRBV28
CDR3 protein: CASSLLQGVTFF
CDR3 DNA: TGTGCCAGCAGTTTACTCCAGGGGGTAACTTTCTTT

J gene: TRBJ2-1
D gene: NA
clone size: NA
V gene: TRBV30
CDR3 protein: CAWGPYNEQFF
CDR3 DNA: TGTGCCTGGGGCCCATACAATGAGCAGTTCTTC

J gene: TRBJ1-2
D gene: NA
clone size: NA
V gene: TRBV11-2
CDR3 protein: CASSLDRDSYGYTF
CDR3 DNA: TGTGCCAGCAGCTTAGATAGAGATAGCTATGGCTACACCTTC

J gene: TRBJ1-4
D gene: NA
clone size: NA
V gene: TRBV7-2
CDR3 protein: CASSFNRAGEKLFF
CDR3 DNA: TGTGCCAGCAGCTTCAACAGGGCCGGTGAAAAACTGTTTTTT

J gene: TRBJ2-1
D gene: TRBD2
clone size: NA
V gene: TRBV28
CDR3 protein: CASSPASGRSNEQFF
CDR3 DNA: TGTGCCAGCAGTCCGGCCAGCGGGAGATCCAATGAGCAGTTCTTC